This TCR beta chain appears in the sequencing data of a study of cytomegalovirus exposure and HLA in healthy donors. Study-wide context: Unique TCRs numbering roughly 85 million, obtained from HLA-typed donors, made up an early data release.

A multiplex PCR was run with 60 Vbeta primers and 13 Jbeta primers. The method was immunoSEQ multiplex PCR; TCRdb's version includes in-frame clones alone and lacks a portion of them. The data hold 150,000 to 200,000 clones, with over 75% observed a single time. A word on this clone: Its cognate antigen is unknown.

The study, taken as a whole, reports: Sequencing likely caused a cluster of highly shared sequence variants.

This receptor was obtained from a female donor in good health and CMV-seronegative. The sequencing input was PBMCs.

The CDR3: CASSRRTDYSNQPQHF. Here the CDR3 DNA reads TGTGCCAGCAGTCGCCGGACAGATTATAGCAATCAGCCCCAGCATTTT. The chain employs TRBV28 and TRBJ1-5, with D possibly matching TRBD1 (6 bases). Germline CDR1 reads MDHEN; CDR2 reads SYDVKM. The CDR3 sequence is 16 residues long. Trimming cost V 5 bases and J 0 bases, with 14 bases left between them.